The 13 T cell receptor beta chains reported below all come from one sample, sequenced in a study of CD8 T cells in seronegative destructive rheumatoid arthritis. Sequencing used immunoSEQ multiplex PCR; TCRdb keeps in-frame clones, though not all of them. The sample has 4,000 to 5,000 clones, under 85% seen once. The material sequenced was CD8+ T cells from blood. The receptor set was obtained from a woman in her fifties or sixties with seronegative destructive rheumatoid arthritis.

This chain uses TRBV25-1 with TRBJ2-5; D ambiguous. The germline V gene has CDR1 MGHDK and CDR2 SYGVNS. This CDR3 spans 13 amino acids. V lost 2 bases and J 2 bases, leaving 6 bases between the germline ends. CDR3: CASSEPGQETQYF. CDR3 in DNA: TGTGCCAGCAGTGAACCAGGACAAGAGACCCAGTACTTC.

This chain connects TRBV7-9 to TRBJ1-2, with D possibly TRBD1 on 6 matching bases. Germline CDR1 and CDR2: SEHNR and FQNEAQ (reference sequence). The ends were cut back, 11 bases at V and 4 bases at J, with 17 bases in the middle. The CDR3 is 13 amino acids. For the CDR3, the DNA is TGTGCCTTGTGGGCAGGGGATTTCTATGGCTACACCTTC. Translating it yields CALWAGDFYGYTF.

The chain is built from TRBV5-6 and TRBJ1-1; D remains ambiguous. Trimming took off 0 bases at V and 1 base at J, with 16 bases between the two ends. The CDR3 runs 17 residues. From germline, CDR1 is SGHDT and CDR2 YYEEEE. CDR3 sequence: CASSLAGRQASNTEAFF. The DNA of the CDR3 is TGTGCCAGCAGCTTGGCGGGAAGGCAAGCATCGAACACTGAAGCTTTCTTT.

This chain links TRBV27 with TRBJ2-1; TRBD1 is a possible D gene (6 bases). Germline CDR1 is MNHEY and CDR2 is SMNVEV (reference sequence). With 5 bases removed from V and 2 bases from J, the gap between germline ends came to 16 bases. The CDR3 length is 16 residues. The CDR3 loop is CASSPGVQGTYNEQFF. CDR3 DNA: TGTGCCAGCAGTCCTGGGGTACAGGGAACCTACAATGAGCAGTTCTTC.

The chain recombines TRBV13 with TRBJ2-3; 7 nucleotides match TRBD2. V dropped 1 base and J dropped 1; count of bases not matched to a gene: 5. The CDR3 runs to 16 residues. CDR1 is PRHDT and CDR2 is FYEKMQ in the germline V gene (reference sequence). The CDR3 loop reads CASSLERGGGTDTQYF. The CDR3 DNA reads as TGTGCCAGCAGCTTAGAGCGGGGAGGAGGCACAGATACGCAGTATTTT.

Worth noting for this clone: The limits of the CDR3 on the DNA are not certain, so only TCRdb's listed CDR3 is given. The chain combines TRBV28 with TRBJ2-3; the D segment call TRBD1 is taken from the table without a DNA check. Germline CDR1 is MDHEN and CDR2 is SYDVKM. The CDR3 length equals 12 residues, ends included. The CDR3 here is CASCGSTDTQYF.

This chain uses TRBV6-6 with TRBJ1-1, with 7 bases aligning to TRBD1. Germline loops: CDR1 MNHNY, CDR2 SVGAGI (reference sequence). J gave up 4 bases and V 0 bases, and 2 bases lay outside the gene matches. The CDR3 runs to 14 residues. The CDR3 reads CASSYSQGVTEAFF. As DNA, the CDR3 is TGTGCCAGCAGTTACTCGCAGGGGGTCACTGAAGCTTTCTTT.

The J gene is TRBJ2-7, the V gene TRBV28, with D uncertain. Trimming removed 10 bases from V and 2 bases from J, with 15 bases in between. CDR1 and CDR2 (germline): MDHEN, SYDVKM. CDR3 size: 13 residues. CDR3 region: CATPPRPTYEQYF. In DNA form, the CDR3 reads TGTGCCACCCCCCCGAGGCCCACCTACGAGCAGTACTTC.

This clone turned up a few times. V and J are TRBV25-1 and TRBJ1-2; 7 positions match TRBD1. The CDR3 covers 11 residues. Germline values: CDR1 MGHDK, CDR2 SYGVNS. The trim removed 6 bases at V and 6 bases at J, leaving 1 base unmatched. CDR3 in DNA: TGTGCCAGCAGGACAGGGAATGGCTACACCTTC. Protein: CASRTGNGYTF.

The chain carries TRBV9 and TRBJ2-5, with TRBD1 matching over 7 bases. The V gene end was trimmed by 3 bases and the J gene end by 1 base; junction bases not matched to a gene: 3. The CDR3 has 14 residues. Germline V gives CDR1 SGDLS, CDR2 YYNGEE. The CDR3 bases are TGTGCCAGCAGCGCACAGGGGATCCAAGAGACCCAGTACTTC. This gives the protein CASSAQGIQETQYF.

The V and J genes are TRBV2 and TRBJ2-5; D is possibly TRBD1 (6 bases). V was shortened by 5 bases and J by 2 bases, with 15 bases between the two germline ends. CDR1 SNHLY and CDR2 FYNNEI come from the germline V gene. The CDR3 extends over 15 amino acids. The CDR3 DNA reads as TGTGCCAGCAGTAACCCGACAGGAAGACAAGAGACCCAGTACTTC. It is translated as CASSNPTGRQETQYF.

As DNA, the CDR3 is TGTGCCAGCAGGGTGGGGGAGGGCACCGGGGAGCTGTTTTTT. Its protein product is CASRVGEGTGELFF. This chain connects TRBV6-5 to TRBJ2-2; 7 nucleotides agree with TRBD2. Looked up from germline, CDR1 is MNHEY and CDR2 is SVGAGI. This CDR3 has 14 amino acids. Germline trimming cut 6 bases from V and 4 bases from J; bases unmatched to any gene: 5.

The CDR3 nucleotides are TGTGCCAGCAGCAACAGACAGGACCAAGAGACCCAGTACTTC. This sequence encodes CASSNRQDQETQYF. This chain connects TRBV9 to TRBJ2-5; D might be TRBD1 (6 bases). The V and J ends lost 4 bases and 0 bases respectively, with 10 bases between them. CDR3 length: 14 residues. Germline lookup yields CDR1 SGDLS and CDR2 YYNGEE.